The 27 T cell receptor beta chains listed next were all sequenced from one sample in a study of cytomegalovirus exposure and HLA in healthy donors. PCR amplification relied on 60 Vbeta primers (plus 13 Jbeta primers). TCRdb's table, derived via immunoSEQ multiplex PCR, lists solely in-frame clones and lacks some. The repertoire holds 35,000 to 45,000 clones, with 55% to 75% as singletons. Material for sequencing was PBMCs. These receptors came from a man aged 30-40 years in good health and CMV-seronegative.

The chain's CDR3 is CAISEGRAGQGIDNEQFF. In DNA, the CDR3 is TGTGCCATCAGTGAGGGCCGGGCAGGACAGGGCATCGACAATGAGCAGTTCTTC. The gene calls are TRBV10-3 and TRBJ2-1; 8 bases are shared with TRBD1. The V segment lost 2 bases and the J segment 5 bases; nucleotides outside the gene matches: 14. The CDR3 has 18 residues. Germline V gene data show CDR1 as ENHRY and CDR2 as SYGVKD.

The V call is TRBV18, the J call TRBJ2-5; D gene unclear. The CDR3 consists of 13 residues. V dropped 5 bases and J dropped 2 bases, with 9 bases sitting between them. Germline values: CDR1 KGHSH, CDR2 LQKENI. This CDR3 reads CASSIARQETQYF. The DNA for the CDR3 is TGTGCCAGCTCAATAGCCAGACAAGAGACCCAGTACTTC.

This clone was detected only a few times. This chain joins TRBV28 and TRBJ1-2; D may be TRBD1 (6 bases). The CDR3 covers 15 residues. CDR1 and CDR2 from the germline V gene are MDHEN and SYDVKM. V dropped 4 bases and J dropped 6 bases, with 18 bases sitting between them. CDR3 nucleotide sequence: TGTGCCAGCAGTTCCCGGGACACCGGAGTGAATGGCTACACCTTC. Translating gives CASSSRDTGVNGYTF.

This clone was counted only a few times. This chain connects TRBV4-2 to TRBJ2-7, with 9 bases that match TRBD1. Germline trimming cut 4 bases from V and 3 bases from J; bases unmatched to any gene: 7. The CDR3 sequence is 15 residues long. Germline loops: CDR1 LGHNA, CDR2 YNFKEQ. The CDR3 spells CASSLLGQGHYEQYF. The DNA for the CDR3 is TGTGCCAGCAGCCTTCTGGGACAGGGCCACTACGAGCAGTACTTC.

The rearrangement uses TRBV5-4 and TRBJ2-5; D might be TRBD2 (7 bases). This CDR3 comprises 13 residues. CDR1 and CDR2 (germline): SGHNT, YYREEE (reference sequence). Trimming removed 4 bases from V and 3 bases from J, with 10 bases in between. CDR3 DNA sequence: TGTGCCAGCAGCCTAGGGGGGGAAGAGACCCAGTACTTC. Translating it yields CASSLGGEETQYF.

This chain connects TRBV10-1 to TRBJ1-1; tentative D call: TRBD1 (5 bases). V was cut by 2 bases and J by 10 bases, with 17 bases left in between. CDR1 and CDR2 (germline): WNHNN, SYGVQD (reference sequence). This CDR3 region has 14 residues. The CDR3 sequence is CASSERGVLAGAFF. DNA of the CDR3: TGCGCCAGCAGTGAGCGGGGGGTTTTAGCCGGAGCTTTCTTT.

This clone was detected a few times. The chain uses TRBV10-1 and TRBJ1-2, with D maybe TRBD1 (6 bases). The CDR3 contains 15 residues. Germline assignment: CDR1 WNHNN and CDR2 SYGVQD (reference sequence). V lost 0 bases and J 6 bases, leaving 14 bases between the germline ends. The CDR3 is CASSESTWDKNGYTF. The DNA of the CDR3 is TGCGCCAGCAGTGAGTCGACATGGGACAAGAATGGCTACACCTTC.

CDR3 DNA sequence: TGCGCCAGCAGCCAATTAGCCGGGGAGCTGTTTTTT. Amino acid sequence: CASSQLAGELFF. The rearrangement joins TRBV4-1 to TRBJ2-2; D is unresolved. This CDR3 comprises 12 residues. Trimming took 2 bases from V and 6 from J, leaving 4 bases between them. Looked up from germline, CDR1 is MGHRA and CDR2 is YSYEKL.

The chain joins TRBV5-1 to TRBJ2-7; TRBD1 matches 8 bases. Germline CDR1 is SGHRS and CDR2 is YFSETQ. V was clipped by 4 bases and J by 3 bases; unmatched bases: 9. The CDR3 spans 15 residues. The CDR3 here is CASSAIQGVFYEQYF. The CDR3 DNA follows: TGCGCCAGCAGCGCCATACAGGGGGTGTTCTACGAGCAGTACTTC. Combining the CDR3 with reference TRBV5-1 and TRBJ2-7 gives the whole variable domain KAGVTQTPRYLIKTRGQQVTLSCSPISGHRSVSWYQQTPGQGLQFLFEYFSETQRNKGNFPGRFSGRQFSNSRSEMNVSTLELGDSALYLCASSAIQGVFYEQYFGPGTRLTVT.

CDR3 in amino acids: CASSWSGQGTYNEQFF. The CDR3 DNA reads as TGCGCCAGCAGCTGGTCAGGGCAGGGAACCTACAATGAGCAGTTCTTC. This chain joins TRBV4-3 and TRBJ2-1; weak D call: TRBD1 (5 bases). V gave up 5 bases and J gave up 2 bases, with 16 bases separating them. CDR3 length equals 16 residues. Germline V gene lookup returns CDR1 LGHNA and CDR2 YSLEER.

The chain has TRBV7-9 and TRBJ1-4; the match to TRBD1 covers 7 bases. The CDR3 has 14 amino acids. The trim removed 4 bases at V and 8 bases at J, leaving 7 bases unmatched. Germline V gene data show CDR1 as SEHNR and CDR2 as FQNEAQ (reference sequence). This CDR3 is CASSSAGGIEKLFF. The CDR3 nucleotides are TGTGCCAGCAGCTCCGCAGGGGGAATCGAAAAACTGTTTTTT.

V and J are TRBV7-9 and TRBJ2-1; D possibly corresponds to TRBD2 (6 bases). V was shortened by 2 bases and J by 5 bases, with 22 bases between the two germline ends. The CDR3 consists of 18 residues. CDR1 SEHNR and CDR2 FQNEAQ come from the germline V gene (reference sequence). CDR3 sequence (DNA): TGTGCCAGCAGCTTACTGGGTACCCTGCGGGGATTGGACAATGAGCAGTTCTTC. Translating gives CASSLLGTLRGLDNEQFF.

This clone was observed a handful of times. The rearrangement uses TRBV11-2 and TRBJ1-2; TRBD1 agrees at 8 bases. CDR3 length equals 14 residues. Losses at the gene ends were 3 bases for V and 7 bases for J; bases not matched to a gene: 7. Germline V gene sequence: CDR1 SGHAT, CDR2 FQNNGV. CDR3 DNA sequence: TGTGCCAGCAGCTTTTTAGGACAGGGCCTTGGCTACACCTTC. This codes for CASSFLGQGLGYTF. The complete variable domain, with remaining parts taken from reference TRBV11-2 and TRBJ1-2, reads EAGVAQSPRYKIIEKRQSVAFWCNPISGHATLYWYQQILGQGPKLLIQFQNNGVVDDSQLPKDRFSAERLKGVDSTLKIQPAKLEDSAVYLCASSFLGQGLGYTFGSGTRLTVV.

This clone was seen a handful of times. The rearrangement links TRBV5-6 to TRBJ2-3; unclear D gene. CDR1 is SGHDT and CDR2 is YYEEEE in the germline V gene. V gave up 0 bases and J gave up 2 bases, with 13 bases separating them. The CDR3 spans 16 residues. Here the CDR3 reads CASSLARSSYTDTQYF. In DNA, the CDR3 is TGTGCCAGCAGCTTGGCCCGGAGCAGTTACACAGATACGCAGTATTTT.

This clone has just one count. V usage is TRBV6-5 and J usage is TRBJ1-1; 8 bases line up with TRBD1. CDR3 length equals 15 residues. Per the germline V gene, CDR1 is MNHEY and CDR2 is SVGAGI. V gave up 0 bases and J gave up 5 bases; unmatched junction bases: 5. CDR3 sequence reads: CASSYSGTGTTEAFF. In nucleotides, the CDR3 is TGTGCCAGCAGTTACTCTGGGACAGGAACGACTGAAGCTTTCTTT.

V gene TRBV6-5 combines with J gene TRBJ1-3; D remains unclear. Trimming pared 0 bases from V and 3 bases from J, leaving 9 bases between. This CDR3 is built from 15 residues. Looked up from germline, CDR1 is MNHEY and CDR2 is SVGAGI. Here the CDR3 reads CASSYSRGFGNTIYF. CDR3 DNA sequence: TGTGCCAGCAGTTACTCGCGGGGATTTGGAAACACCATATATTTT.

This chain uses TRBV29-1 with TRBJ2-7, with a weak D call TRBD1 (5 bases). In germline, CDR1 is SQVTM, CDR2 ANQGSEA. The CDR3 has 14 residues. Trimming took 7 bases from V and 1 from J, leaving 17 bases between them. In nucleotides, the CDR3 is TGCAGCGCCTCAGGCAGGGTCCCTTCCTACGAGCAGTACTTC. This gives the protein CSASGRVPSYEQYF.

V usage is TRBV15 and J usage is TRBJ2-7; D is perhaps TRBD2 (6 bases). Germline CDR1 reads LNHNV; CDR2 reads YYDKDF (reference sequence). V lost 3 bases and J 5 bases, leaving 14 bases between the germline ends. The CDR3 covers 14 residues. The chain's CDR3 is CATSRGFGSHEQYF. The CDR3 nucleotides are TGTGCCACCAGCAGGGGCTTCGGGAGTCACGAGCAGTACTTC.

V and J are TRBV5-1 and TRBJ2-2, with D possibly being TRBD1 (5 bases). V was cut by 3 bases and J by 2 bases, with 14 bases left in between. The germline V gene has CDR1 SGHRS and CDR2 YFSETQ. This CDR3 contains 16 residues. DNA for the CDR3: TGCGCCAGCAGCTCCTTGGGCAGGGTCAACACCGGGGAGCTGTTTTTT. This gives the protein CASSSLGRVNTGELFF.

The chain combines TRBV5-1 with TRBJ1-6; D gene ambiguous. V shed 4 bases and J shed 8 bases, with 16 bases lying between them. Per the germline V gene, CDR1 is SGHRS and CDR2 is YFSETQ. The CDR3 totals 15 residues. CDR3 protein: CASSTTAGRHSPLHF. The CDR3 DNA reads as TGCGCCAGCAGCACAACTGCGGGAAGACATTCACCCCTCCACTTT.

This clone was seen more than once but under ten times. This sample includes further DNA sequences coding for the same CDR3. The chain recombines TRBV6-1 with TRBJ1-1, with D possibly TRBD1 on 6 matching bases. This CDR3 spans 13 amino acids. The ends were cut back, 6 bases at V and 4 bases at J, with 12 bases in the middle. CDR1 is MNHNS and CDR2 is SASEGT in the germline V gene. CDR3 sequence: CASSAARGTEAFF. As DNA, the CDR3 is TGTGCCAGCAGCGCCGCCAGGGGCACTGAAGCTTTCTTT.

The V gene is TRBV7-9, the J gene TRBJ2-5, with a tentative D call TRBD2 (6 bases). Germline CDR1 and CDR2: SEHNR and FQNEAQ (reference sequence). The CDR3 consists of 15 residues. V lost 5 bases and J 10 bases, leaving 23 bases between the germline ends. The CDR3 loop is CASSPDRLGPGDQYF. CDR3 coding DNA: TGTGCCAGCAGCCCGGACCGCCTGGGACCGGGGGACCAGTACTTC.

The J gene is TRBJ2-1, the V gene TRBV6-6; 7 nucleotides match TRBD1. The CDR3 length is 12 residues. The junction had 4 bases not matched to a gene; V was cut back by 5 bases and J by 9 bases. Germline CDR1 MNHNY, CDR2 SVGAGI (reference sequence). The CDR3: CASSKQGSEQFF. CDR3 in DNA: TGTGCCAGCAGTAAACAGGGGTCTGAGCAGTTCTTC.

This clone was found a few times. The chain links TRBV6-6 to TRBJ1-5; TRBD1 might be the D (6 bases). From germline, CDR1 is MNHNY and CDR2 SVGAGI (reference sequence). Trimming stripped 7 bases from V and 3 bases from J, with 19 bases between. This CDR3 spans 16 amino acids. The CDR3 DNA reads TGTGCCAGCACCAAAGAGGGGTGGGACACCAATCAGCCCCAGCATTTT. This encodes CASTKEGWDTNQPQHF.

This clone appeared a few times. This chain connects TRBV6-5 to TRBJ1-6; a possible D gene is TRBD1 (5 bases). There are 14 residues in the CDR3. The ends were cut back, 6 bases at V and 8 bases at J, with 14 bases in the middle. Germline V gives CDR1 MNHEY, CDR2 SVGAGI. CDR3 in amino acids: CASREAAGHSPLHF. For the CDR3, the DNA is TGTGCCAGCAGGGAGGCGGCGGGGCATTCACCCCTCCACTTT.

This chain joins TRBV7-2 and TRBJ2-1; 8 nucleotides agree with TRBD2. This CDR3 has 14 amino acids. J lost 6 bases, V lost 5 bases, and 6 bases had no gene match. Germline CDR1 SGHTA, CDR2 FQGNSA. For the CDR3, the DNA is TGTGCCAGCAGCCGGGGGGGTAGCAGCAATGAGCAGTTCTTC. Its protein is CASSRGGSSNEQFF.

There are a few counts of this clone. The chain joins TRBV28 to TRBJ2-7; a weak D match, TRBD1 (5 bases). Trimming stripped 3 bases from V and 2 bases from J, with 8 bases between. This CDR3 spans 13 amino acids. Germline-derived CDR1 and CDR2 are MDHEN and SYDVKM. The CDR3 coding sequence is TGTGCCAGCAGTTTCCAGGGTGCCTACGAGCAGTACTTC. Amino acid sequence: CASSFQGAYEQYF.